Only one count was recorded for the clone carrying this T cell receptor (beta chain). The data were produced by immunoSEQ multiplex PCR, yet TCRdb's version contains in-frame clones alone and is incomplete. The sample comprises more than 11,000 clones, roughly 84% of which are singletons, and roughly a tenth rests with the top ten. This sample stems from a study of technical replicates of blood from a few donors. This CDR3 is 14 amino acids long. The germline gives CDR1 SGHAT, CDR2 FQNNGV. V shed 1 base and J shed 5 bases, with 12 bases lying between them. The V gene is TRBV11-2, the J gene TRBJ2-7, with D possibly TRBD2 on 5 matching bases. The material sequenced was PBMCs. This TCR was recovered from a human donor in good health. The CDR3 bases are TGTGCCAGCAGCTTAGTACCAGGAGGTCACGAGCAGTACTTC. Translation: CASSLVPGGHEQYF.